A selection of T cell receptor beta chains follows, all from one sample in a study of blood T cell repertoires in COVID-19. Profiled with immunoSEQ multiplex PCR; TCRdb holds only in-frame clones, not every one. The table records about 180,000 clones, 86% of them present only once. Specimen: peripheral blood. The receptors here all came from a man aged 70-80 years with active or convalescent COVID-19. The CDR3 runs from the conserved cysteine through the conserved F or W. A D gene is named only where the DNA matches it firmly. Part of the rows lack a size; the others show once, few, many or a class for expanded clones.

j_gene,d_gene,abundance,v_gene,CDR3nt,CDR3aa
TRBJ1-5,.,.,TRBV4-1,TGCGCCAGCAGCCAGAGCGGGGCGGAGAATCAGCCCCAGCATTTT,CASSQSGAENQPQHF
TRBJ1-2,.,.,TRBV19,TGTGCCACTGAGGACTTTCGGGGAATGGGCTACACCTTC,CATEDFRGMGYTF
TRBJ1-1,.,once,TRBV11-2,TGTGCCAGCAGCCCAGACATTTTGAACACTGAAGCTTTCTTT,CASSPDILNTEAFF
TRBJ1-1,TRBD1,.,TRBV28,TGTGCCAGCAGTCTACAGGGGGCAACTGAAGCTTTCTTT,CASSLQGATEAFF
TRBJ1-2,.,.,TRBV6-2/TRBV6-3,TGTGCCAGCAGTCGCCCTGGACTCGGGCCTGGCTACACCTTC,CASSRPGLGPGYTF
TRBJ2-6,TRBD1,.,TRBV4-1,TGCGCCAGCAGCCCAGTATTACAGGGGATCTTATCGTACGGGGCCAACGTCCTGACTTTC,CASSPVLQGILSYGANVLTF
TRBJ1-4,.,.,TRBV5-1,TGCGCCAGCAGCCCCATGGGACTAGCAACTAATGAAAAACTGTTTTTT,CASSPMGLATNEKLFF
TRBJ2-5,TRBD2,.,TRBV14,TGTGCCAGCAGATTTAGCGGGAGTGAGACCCAGTACTTC,CASRFSGSETQYF
TRBJ2-5,.,.,TRBV5-5,TGTGCCAGCAGCTTGTTCGGAGGGCAAGAGACCCAGTACTTC,CASSLFGGQETQYF
TRBJ2-7,.,few,TRBV18,TGTGCCAGCTCACCCCCGGGGTTAAACGAGCAGTACTTC,CASSPPGLNEQYF
TRBJ1-4,.,once,TRBV18,TGTGCCAGCGCGAAGATCAGGAATGAAAAACTGTTTTTT,CASAKIRNEKLFF
TRBJ2-7,TRBD2,.,TRBV28,TGTGCCAGCAGTTGCACCCTAGCGGGGCCTACCCGAAGGTGCAACTACGAGCAGTACTTC,CASSCTLAGPTRRCNYEQYF
TRBJ2-2,TRBD1,.,TRBV9,TGTGCCAGCAGCGCCCGGGACAGGGTGGACACCGGGGAGCTGTTTTTT,CASSARDRVDTGELFF
TRBJ2-2,.,.,TRBV4-2,TGTGCCAGCAGCCAAATACGGGGCGGGGAGCTGTTTTTT,CASSQIRGGELFF
TRBJ1-6,TRBD1,.,TRBV5-6,TGTGCCAGCAACCTGCGGGACAGGGATCTTAATTCACCCCTCCACTTT,CASNLRDRDLNSPLHF
TRBJ1-3,TRBD1,.,TRBV2,TGTGCCAGCAGTGATGACAGGGGGCCAACTGGAAACACCATATATTTT,CASSDDRGPTGNTIYF
TRBJ1-1,.,.,TRBV6-2/TRBV6-3,TGTGCCAGCAGTTACTATCGTGAAGCTTTCTTT,CASSYYREAFF
TRBJ1-4,.,.,TRBV6-5,TGTGCCAGCAGGAGCAACAGTGCAACTAATGAAAAACTGTTTTTT,CASRSNSATNEKLFF
TRBJ1-4,TRBD1,.,TRBV27,TGTGCCAGCAGTCGGACAGGGTCCTTAGGAAAACTGTTTTTT,CASSRTGSLGKLFF
TRBJ2-1,.,.,TRBV2,TGTGCCACCTCCGGCGGGACCTACAATGAGCAGTTCTTC,CATSGGTYNEQFF
TRBJ1-2,TRBD1,.,TRBV6-6,TGTGCCAGCAGTCATCCCACAGGGGCATATGGCTACACCTTC,CASSHPTGAYGYTF
TRBJ1-2,.,.,TRBV5-4,TGTGCCAGCAGCTGGGCGGGAGGGACTGCAGTAGGCTACACCTTC,CASSWAGGTAVGYTF
TRBJ2-3,TRBD2,.,TRBV24-1,TGTGCCACCAGTGATTTCCGGCTAGCGGGCACAGATACGCAGTATTTT,CATSDFRLAGTDTQYF
TRBJ2-2,.,.,TRBV7-9,TGTGCCAGCAGCTTAGAGTACACAACCGGGGAGCTGTTTTTT,CASSLEYTTGELFF
TRBJ1-1,.,once,TRBV5-1,TGCGCCAGCTCGACCAGGGATAACATGAACACTGAAGCTTTCTTT,CASSTRDNMNTEAFF
TRBJ2-3,.,.,TRBV5-1,TGCGCCAGCAGCTCCGGTCTAGGGGCCTTAACAGATACGCAGTATTTT,CASSSGLGALTDTQYF
TRBJ1-6,.,.,TRBV28,TGTGCCAGCAGTTTAGGGGGACTCCGAGGGTCACCCCTCCACTTT,CASSLGGLRGSPLHF
TRBJ1-1,.,once,TRBV7-2,TGTGCCAGCACTCCCCAGGGAATGGCAGGGCACACTGAAGCTTTCTTT,CASTPQGMAGHTEAFF
TRBJ1-3,TRBD1,.,TRBV19,TGTGCCAGCTGGGACAGACAGGGAAACACCATATATTTT,CASWDRQGNTIYF
TRBJ2-7,.,.,TRBV25-1,TGTGCCAGCAGTGAAGGGGTGGGGGCAAAGGCCTACGAGCAGTACTTC,CASSEGVGAKAYEQYF
TRBJ1-1,.,once,TRBV19,TGTGCCAGTAGTGGAGGACAGTCAGCTTTCTTT,CASSGGQSAFF
TRBJ1-2,.,.,TRBV23-1,TGCGCCAGCAGTCATCCAGGGTACGATCTGGTCGGTGATGGCTACACCTTC,CASSHPGYDLVGDGYTF
TRBJ1-1,TRBD1,once,TRBV11-2,TGTGCCAGCAGCTCCCAGACAGGGGGTGGGAACACTGAAGCTTTCTTT,CASSSQTGGGNTEAFF
TRBJ2-1,TRBD2,.,TRBV30,TGTGCCTGGAGTCGCGGGACTAGCGACTACAATGAGCAGTTCTTC,CAWSRGTSDYNEQFF
TRBJ2-3,TRBD2,.,TRBV7-3,TGTGCCAGCAGCCTAGCGGGAGGGCGGGCAGATACGCAGTATTTT,CASSLAGGRADTQYF
TRBJ1-5,.,.,TRBV7-8,TGTGCCAGCAGCTTCTTATATAGCAATCAGCCCCAGCATTTT,CASSFLYSNQPQHF
TRBJ1-2,.,.,TRBV3-1/TRBV3-2,TGTGCCAGCAGCCAAGGCCGGTATGGCTACACCTTC,CASSQGRYGYTF
TRBJ2-1,TRBD2,once,TRBV7-6,TGTGCCAGCAGCTGGGGGACTAGCGGGAGAAGCTCCTACAATGAGCAGTTCTTC,CASSWGTSGRSSYNEQFF
TRBJ1-1,.,.,TRBV28,TGTGCCAGCAGTCTCGGTACTTCGGCTTTCTTT,CASSLGTSAFF
TRBJ2-2,.,.,TRBV2,TGTGCCCTCCAGGGGCGTCCGAACACCGGGGAGCTGTTTTTT,CALQGRPNTGELFF